These 28 T cell receptor beta chains were all obtained from the same sample, sequenced in a study of blood T cell repertoires in COVID-19. Profiling relied on immunoSEQ multiplex PCR, and the TCRdb table lists in-frame clones only, not all of them. The repertoire has about 4,600 clones, roughly 90% of them found once; the top ten carry 2.5% to 3.5%. The specimen was peripheral blood. These receptors came from a woman of 80 years or more with acute or convalescent COVID-19.

The rearrangement joins TRBV18 to TRBJ1-1; possible D gene TRBD1, 5 bases. This CDR3 is built from 14 residues. Germline V gene data show CDR1 as KGHSH and CDR2 as LQKENI. The germline V and J ends were trimmed by 2 bases and 6 bases, with 13 bases remaining between them. Written as DNA, the CDR3 is TGTGCCAGCTCACCATCTTTCAGGGAAGCTGAAGCTTTCTTT. It codes for CASSPSFREAEAFF.

The chain has TRBV29-1 and TRBJ1-2; TRBD1 matches 8 bases. The CDR3 spans 12 residues. After removal of 4 bases from V and 5 bases from J, the junction contained 3 bases not matched to a gene. Looked up from germline, CDR1 is SQVTM and CDR2 is ANQGSEA. CDR3 region: CSVVDREYGYTF. DNA for the CDR3: TGCAGCGTTGTGGACAGGGAGTATGGCTACACCTTC.

The sample holds one count of this clone. V gene TRBV28 combines with J gene TRBJ2-5; TRBD2 matches 10 bases. Germline-derived CDR1 and CDR2 are MDHEN and SYDVKM. V lost 3 bases and J lost 7; bases outside the gene matches: 8. The CDR3 extends over 15 amino acids. In DNA form, the CDR3 reads TGTGCCAGCAGTTTTCTAGCGGGGGACGTGGGGACCCAGTACTTC. Amino acid sequence: CASSFLAGDVGTQYF.

The rearrangement links TRBV2 to TRBJ2-1, with a possible D match to TRBD1 (5 bases). The V gene's germline CDR1 is SNHLY and CDR2 FYNNEI. V was pared by 3 bases and J by 10 bases, with 10 bases between. The CDR3 sequence is 12 residues long. CDR3 residues: CASSDRQREQFF. CDR3 bases: TGTGCCAGCAGTGACCGACAGCGAGAGCAGTTCTTC.

Note on this clone: At one of its ends the junction is not consistent with the germline gene, which may arise from a read error. This chain joins TRBV9 and TRBJ2-3; D gene ambiguous. From germline, CDR1 is SGDLS and CDR2 YYNGEE. This CDR3 has 12 amino acids. CDR3 protein: CASSVGPDMQYF. The CDR3 coding sequence is TGTGCCAGCAGCGTAGGTCCAGATATGCAGTATTTT.

The chain employs TRBV10-3 and TRBJ1-6, with D possibly being TRBD1 (5 bases). CDR1 and CDR2 from the germline V gene are ENHRY and SYGVKD. V was shortened by 8 bases and J by 4 bases, with 12 bases between the two germline ends. The CDR3 sequence is 14 residues long. Here the CDR3 reads CAIQTTEYNSPLHF. DNA of the CDR3: TGTGCCATCCAGACGACAGAATATAATTCACCCCTCCACTTT.

This chain links TRBV3-1 (or the pseudogene TRBV3-2) with TRBJ1-1; 7 bases map to TRBD1. This CDR3 spans 17 amino acids. Germline V lookup: CDR1 LGHDT, CDR2 YNNKEL (reference sequence). V shed 0 bases and J 2 bases; nucleotides not matched to a gene: 9. CDR3 protein: CASSQDYGTVANTEAFF. CDR3 sequence (DNA): TGTGCCAGCAGCCAAGATTATGGGACAGTGGCCAACACTGAAGCTTTCTTT.

The chain uses TRBV5-8 and TRBJ1-3; TRBD1 matches 8 bases. This CDR3 comprises 18 residues. Germline V gives CDR1 SGHTS, CDR2 YDEGEE. V gave up 0 bases and J gave up 0 bases; unmatched junction bases: 8. CDR3 sequence reads: CASSLVPLQGASGNTIYF. In nucleotides, the CDR3 is TGTGCCAGCAGCTTGGTACCACTCCAGGGGGCCTCTGGAAACACCATATATTTT.

In this sample, this clone turned up a few times. The chain uses TRBV2 and TRBJ1-2; 9 bases fit TRBD1. V shed 8 bases, J shed 8 bases, and the junction held 9 bases outside the gene matches. The CDR3 spans 13 residues. Germline assignment: CDR1 SNHLY and CDR2 FYNNEI. The CDR3, as DNA: TGTGCCAGCCTTTACAGGGGGCTCGGCGGCTACACCTTC. Residues: CASLYRGLGGYTF.

This clone has only a few counts. Here the CDR3 reads CASSSMTLPNTEAFF. The CDR3 coding sequence is TGCGCCAGCAGCTCCATGACATTGCCGAACACTGAAGCTTTCTTT. The chain carries TRBV5-1 and TRBJ1-1; the D is unclear. The length of the CDR3 is 15 residues. Per the germline V gene, CDR1 is SGHRS and CDR2 is YFSETQ. Trimming took off 3 bases at V and 1 base at J, with 13 bases between the two ends.

The chain links TRBV27 to TRBJ2-2; no clear D. Germline CDR1 is MNHEY and CDR2 is SMNVEV (reference sequence). Trimming stripped 3 bases from V and 3 bases from J, with 5 bases between. The CDR3 contains 13 residues. Written as DNA, the CDR3 is TGTGCCAGCAGTTTTGTAGACACCGGGGAGCTGTTTTTT. The encoded protein is CASSFVDTGELFF.

The chain joins TRBV7-9 to TRBJ2-7; 8 nucleotides line up with TRBD2. CDR3 length equals 14 residues. The germline V gene has CDR1 SEHNR and CDR2 FQNEAQ (reference sequence). The V and J ends lost 4 bases and 2 bases, in that order; junction bases with no gene match: 4. DNA of the CDR3: TGTGCCAGCAGCTCCGGGGGGGCTGCCTACGAGCAGTACTTC. Encoded protein: CASSSGGAAYEQYF.

This clone was recorded only once. V is TRBV28 and J is TRBJ2-5; a possible D gene is TRBD2 (6 bases). CDR1 is MDHEN and CDR2 is SYDVKM in the germline V gene. Trimming shortened V by 4 bases and J by 5 bases, and 11 bases separated the two germline ends. The CDR3 loop spans 13 amino acids. CDR3 residues: CASSSPGVETQYF. In DNA, the CDR3 is TGTGCCAGCAGTTCGCCGGGGGTGGAGACCCAGTACTTC.

The chain carries TRBV7-9 and TRBJ2-7, with TRBD1 identical over 7 bases. This CDR3 region has 12 residues. CDR1 is SEHNR, CDR2 FQNEAQ, per germline (reference sequence). J was trimmed by 6 bases and V by 4 bases; bases with no gene match: 3. The DNA for the CDR3 is TGTGCCAGCAGCTCTGACAGGGCCGAGCAGTACTTC. Translation: CASSSDRAEQYF.

This sequence joins TRBV5-3 and TRBJ1-6, with 11 bases fitting TRBD1. TRBV5-3 belongs to the ORF category, with a function that is uncertain. The length of the CDR3 is 15 residues. The ends lost 4 bases at V and 3 bases at J; junction bases unmatched: 0. The CDR3 protein is CARSGTGGYNSPLHF. DNA for the CDR3: TGTGCCAGAAGCGGGACAGGGGGCTATAATTCACCCCTCCACTTT.

This clone showed up just a few times. V and J are TRBV11-3 and TRBJ1-4; the D gene is possibly TRBD1 (5 bases). Looked up from germline, CDR1 is SGHNT and CDR2 is YENEEA. The CDR3 consists of 14 residues. Deletions cut 0 bases from V and 5 bases from J, with 7 bases between. CDR3 DNA: TGTGCCAGCAGCTTAGATGGGGGGAATGAAAAACTGTTTTTT. Its translation is CASSLDGGNEKLFF.

The chain couples TRBV29-1 to TRBJ1-1; a possible D gene is TRBD1 (6 bases). This CDR3 has 13 amino acids. Trimming removed 6 bases at V and 3 bases at J, with 14 bases between. Germline CDR1 reads SQVTM; CDR2 reads ANQGSEA. CDR3 DNA: TGCAGCGTCCAGACAGGAAGGGACACTGAAGCTTTCTTT. Its protein is CSVQTGRDTEAFF.

This clone has a handful of counts. The chain joins TRBV5-1 to TRBJ2-3; D possibly corresponds to TRBD1 (6 bases). Germline loops: CDR1 SGHRS, CDR2 YFSETQ. The CDR3 totals 16 residues. Trimming stripped 1 base from V and 3 bases from J, with 15 bases between. The DNA for the CDR3 is TGCGCCAGCAGCTTGAGGGCGACAGGTAGTACAGATACGCAGTATTTT. Translated: CASSLRATGSTDTQYF.

The V call is TRBV5-1, the J call TRBJ1-2, with 8 bases identical to TRBD1. This CDR3 contains 13 residues. Trimming cost V 4 bases and J 7 bases; bases outside gene matches: 6. Germline V gene sequence: CDR1 SGHRS, CDR2 YFSETQ. This CDR3 is CASSDRGDGGYTF. CDR3 DNA: TGCGCCAGCAGCGACAGGGGAGATGGTGGCTACACCTTC.

The chain carries TRBV21-1 and TRBJ2-5; TRBD1 was called by the table and not checked on the DNA. TRBV21-1 is recorded as a pseudogene. The CDR3 covers 15 residues. CDR3 sequence reads: CASSKGEGAQETQYF. CDR3 DNA: TGTGCCAGCAGCAAAGGTGAAGGGGCCCAAGAGACCCAGTACTTC.

V usage is TRBV5-5 and J usage is TRBJ1-5, with D tentatively TRBD1 (6 bases). Trimming removed 1 base from V and 2 bases from J, with 16 bases in between. The V gene's germline CDR1 is SGHKS and CDR2 YYEKEE (reference sequence). This CDR3 spans 17 amino acids. The CDR3 DNA is TGTGCCAGCAGCTTGTGGGTAGGGGGGGACGGCAATCAGCCCCAGCATTTT. Amino acids: CASSLWVGGDGNQPQHF.

This clone was seen a handful of times. V and J are TRBV20-1 and TRBJ1-1; TRBD1 matches 7 bases. CDR1 and CDR2 from the germline V gene are DFQATT and SNEGSKA (reference sequence). This CDR3 spans 13 amino acids. V was clipped by 3 bases and J by 4 bases; unmatched bases: 5. The CDR3 is CSASRQGGTEAFF. In DNA, the CDR3 is TGCAGTGCTAGTCGGCAGGGGGGCACTGAAGCTTTCTTT.

This clone was observed once. V and J are TRBV5-1 and TRBJ2-3; 8 positions agree with TRBD2. Germline V gives CDR1 SGHRS, CDR2 YFSETQ. The CDR3 has 15 amino acids. The V and J ends lost 1 base and 5 bases, in that order; junction bases with no gene match: 6. This CDR3 is CASSLPRGAGDTQYF. The CDR3 region has the DNA TGCGCCAGCAGCTTGCCGCGGGGGGCGGGAGATACGCAGTATTTT.

This clone has a single count. The chain has TRBV7-9 and TRBJ2-3, with 12 positions matching TRBD1. The germline V gene has CDR1 SEHNR and CDR2 FQNEAQ (reference sequence). The J segment lost 4 bases and the V segment lost 5 bases, leaving 7 bases of the junction unmatched. CDR3 size: 16 residues. This CDR3 reads CASSPTGTGGSDTQYF. Written as DNA, the CDR3 is TGTGCCAGCAGCCCCACCGGGACAGGGGGCTCAGATACGCAGTATTTT.

J is TRBJ1-5 and V is TRBV28; TRBD1 might be the D (5 bases). Germline V gene data show CDR1 as MDHEN and CDR2 as SYDVKM. V was cut by 5 bases and J by 4 bases, with 18 bases left in between. CDR3 length equals 16 residues. CDR3: CASSPTLGGWNQPQHF. The CDR3 bases are TGTGCCAGCAGTCCGACCCTCGGGGGTTGGAATCAGCCCCAGCATTTT.

Only a few counts were recorded for this clone. The rearrangement uses TRBV19 and TRBJ2-1; maybe TRBD1 (6 bases). The CDR3 has 14 amino acids. V shed 4 bases and J shed 0 bases, with 7 bases lying between them. Germline values: CDR1 LNHDA, CDR2 SQIVND (reference sequence). Here the CDR3 reads CASSRGGSYNEQFF. Here the CDR3 DNA reads TGTGCCAGTAGTAGAGGGGGCTCCTACAATGAGCAGTTCTTC.

The chain couples TRBV10-3 to TRBJ1-5, with D tentatively TRBD1 (5 bases). From germline, CDR1 is ENHRY and CDR2 SYGVKD. V lost 4 bases and J 6 bases, leaving 13 bases between the germline ends. The CDR3 contains 14 residues. The CDR3 region has the DNA TGTGCCATCAGTGGTGGGCAGGGAGGTCAGCCCCAGCATTTT. Amino acids: CAISGGQGGQPQHF.

The chain couples TRBV29-1 to TRBJ1-1; 7 nucleotides match TRBD1. Looked up from germline, CDR1 is SQVTM and CDR2 is ANQGSEA. The CDR3 is 13 amino acids. After removal of 6 bases from V and 1 base from J, the junction contained 5 bases not matched to a gene. The CDR3 loop is CSVWGQTNTEAFF. DNA for the CDR3: TGCAGCGTCTGGGGACAGACGAACACTGAAGCTTTCTTT. The full variable domain, its missing parts supplied by reference TRBV29-1 and TRBJ1-1, is SAVISQKPSRDICQRGTSLTIQCQVDSQVTMMFWYRQQPGQSLTLIATANQGSEATYESGFVIDKFPISRPNLTFSTLTVSNMSPEDSSIYLCSVWGQTNTEAFFGQGTRLTVV.